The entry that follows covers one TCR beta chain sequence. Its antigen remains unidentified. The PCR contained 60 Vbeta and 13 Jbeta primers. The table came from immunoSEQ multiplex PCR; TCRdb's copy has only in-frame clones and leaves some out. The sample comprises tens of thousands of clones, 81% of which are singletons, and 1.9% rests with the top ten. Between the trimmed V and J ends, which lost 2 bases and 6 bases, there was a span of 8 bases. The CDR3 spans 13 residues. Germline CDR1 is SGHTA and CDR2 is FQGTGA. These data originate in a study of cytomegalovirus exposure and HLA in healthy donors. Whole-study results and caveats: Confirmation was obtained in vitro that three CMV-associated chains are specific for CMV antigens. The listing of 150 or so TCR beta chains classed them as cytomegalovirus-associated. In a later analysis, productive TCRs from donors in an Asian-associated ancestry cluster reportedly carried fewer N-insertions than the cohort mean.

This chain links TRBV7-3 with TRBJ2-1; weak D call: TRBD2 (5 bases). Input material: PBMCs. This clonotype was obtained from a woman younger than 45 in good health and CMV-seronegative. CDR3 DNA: TGTGCCAGCAGCTTAGTAGGAGGCAATGAGCAGTTCTTC. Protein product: CASSLVGGNEQFF.